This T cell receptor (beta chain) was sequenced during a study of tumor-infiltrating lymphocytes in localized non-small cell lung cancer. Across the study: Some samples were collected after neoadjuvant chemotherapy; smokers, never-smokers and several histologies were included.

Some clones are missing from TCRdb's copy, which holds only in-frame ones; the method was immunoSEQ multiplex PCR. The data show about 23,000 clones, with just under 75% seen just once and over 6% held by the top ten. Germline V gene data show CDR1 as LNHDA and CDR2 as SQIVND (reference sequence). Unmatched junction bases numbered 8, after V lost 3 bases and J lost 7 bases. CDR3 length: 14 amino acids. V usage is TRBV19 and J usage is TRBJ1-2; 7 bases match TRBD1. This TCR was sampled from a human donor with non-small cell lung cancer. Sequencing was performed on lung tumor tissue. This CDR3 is CASSIPTGPGGYTF. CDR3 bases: TGTGCCAGTAGTATCCCGACAGGGCCCGGTGGCTACACCTTC.